The TCR beta chain described here comes from a study of post-analysis software for immune sequencing data. Turning to the study itself: Relapsing-remitting, secondary progressive and progressive-relapsing forms of multiple sclerosis all featured among disease courses.

Germline CDR1 reads SGHDT; CDR2 reads YYEEEE. The CDR3 runs to 14 residues. The V and J ends lost 5 bases and 4 bases respectively, with 14 bases between them. This clonotype appeared a few times. Antigen: not known. Libraries were made from TCR beta cDNA, and they carried unique molecular identifiers. Each batch of 1 to 10 million T cells produced 490,000 or so cDNA molecules. A single record per CDR3 protein comes from TCRdb applying MiXCR to the PCR reads. This sample has more than 500,000 distinct CDR3 sequences; roughly 34% occur once, and the top ten carry less than 6%. Findings and caveats of the study: Higher frequency in patients than in controls was seen for a handful of TRBV segments, with TRBV5-6, TRBV5-1 and TRBV20-1 among them. Strong same-batch co-clustering of samples appeared with F measure clustering.

The sequencing input was blood. V is TRBV5-6 and J is TRBJ2-3, with D unclear. This receptor was obtained from a girl aged 2 to 17 with multiple sclerosis. CDR3 residues: CASREVLEADTQYF. Here the CDR3 DNA reads TGTGCCAGCAGGGAAGTCCTTGAGGCAGATACGCAGTATTTT.